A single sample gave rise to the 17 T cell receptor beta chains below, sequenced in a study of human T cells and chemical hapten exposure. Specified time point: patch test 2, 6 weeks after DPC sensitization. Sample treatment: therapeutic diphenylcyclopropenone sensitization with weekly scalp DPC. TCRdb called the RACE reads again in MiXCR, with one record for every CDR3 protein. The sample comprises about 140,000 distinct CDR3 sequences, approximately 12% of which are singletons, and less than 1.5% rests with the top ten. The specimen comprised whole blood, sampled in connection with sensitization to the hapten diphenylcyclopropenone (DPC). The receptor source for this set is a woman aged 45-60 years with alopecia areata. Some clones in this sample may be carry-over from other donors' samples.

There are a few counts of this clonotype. The CDR3 nucleotides read TGCAGTGCTTGGGCGCCCACGATCGAGCAGTACTTC. Its translation: CSAWAPTIEQYF. The rearrangement links TRBV20-1 to TRBJ2-7; D ambiguous. This CDR3 spans 12 amino acids. The V and J ends lost 5 bases and 6 bases respectively, with 14 bases between them. Germline V CDR1 and CDR2: DFQATT, SNEGSKA (reference sequence).

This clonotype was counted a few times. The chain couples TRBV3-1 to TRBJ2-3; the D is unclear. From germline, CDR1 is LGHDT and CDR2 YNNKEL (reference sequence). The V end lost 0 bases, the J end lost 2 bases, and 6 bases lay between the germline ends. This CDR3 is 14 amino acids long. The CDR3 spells CASSQDVFTDTQYF. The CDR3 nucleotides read TGTGCCAGCAGCCAAGATGTCTTCACAGATACGCAGTATTTT.

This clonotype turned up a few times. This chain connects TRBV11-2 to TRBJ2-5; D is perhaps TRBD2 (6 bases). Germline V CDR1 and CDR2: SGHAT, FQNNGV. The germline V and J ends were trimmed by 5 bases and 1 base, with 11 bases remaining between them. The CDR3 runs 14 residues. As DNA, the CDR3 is TGTGCCAGCAGCCTGGACTACCGCCAAGAGACCCAGTACTTC. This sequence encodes CASSLDYRQETQYF.

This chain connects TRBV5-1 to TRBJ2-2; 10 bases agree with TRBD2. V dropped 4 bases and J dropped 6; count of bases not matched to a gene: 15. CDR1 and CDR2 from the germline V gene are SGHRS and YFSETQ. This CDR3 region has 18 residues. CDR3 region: CASSPRLAGSSGPGELFF. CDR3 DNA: TGCGCCAGCAGCCCTAGACTAGCGGGCTCGTCAGGCCCCGGGGAGCTGTTTTTT.

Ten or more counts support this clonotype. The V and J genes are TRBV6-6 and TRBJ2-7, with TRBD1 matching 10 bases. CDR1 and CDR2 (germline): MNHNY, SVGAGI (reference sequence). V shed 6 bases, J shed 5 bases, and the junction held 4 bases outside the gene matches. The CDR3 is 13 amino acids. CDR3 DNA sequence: TGTGCCAGCAGCTCGGACAGGGGGAACGAGCAGTACTTC. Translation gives CASSSDRGNEQYF.

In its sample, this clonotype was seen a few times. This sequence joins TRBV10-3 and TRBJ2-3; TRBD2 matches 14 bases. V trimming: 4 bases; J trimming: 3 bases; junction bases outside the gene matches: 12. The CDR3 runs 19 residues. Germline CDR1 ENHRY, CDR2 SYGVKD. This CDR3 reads CAISGGPPGTSGSTDTQYF. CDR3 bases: TGTGCCATCAGTGGCGGCCCCCCCGGGACTAGCGGGAGTACAGATACGCAGTATTTT.

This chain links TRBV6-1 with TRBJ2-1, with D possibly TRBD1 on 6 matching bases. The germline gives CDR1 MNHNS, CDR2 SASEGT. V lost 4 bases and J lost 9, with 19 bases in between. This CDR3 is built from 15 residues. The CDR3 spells CASSGGQTGWTEQFF. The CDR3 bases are TGTGCCAGCAGTGGAGGACAGACGGGATGGACTGAGCAGTTCTTC.

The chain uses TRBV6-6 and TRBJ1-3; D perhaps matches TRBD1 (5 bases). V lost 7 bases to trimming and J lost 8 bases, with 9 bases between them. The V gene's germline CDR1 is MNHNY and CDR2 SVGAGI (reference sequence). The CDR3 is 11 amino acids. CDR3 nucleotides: TGTGCCAGCATTAGAGGGGACACCATATATTTT. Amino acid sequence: CASIRGDTIYF.

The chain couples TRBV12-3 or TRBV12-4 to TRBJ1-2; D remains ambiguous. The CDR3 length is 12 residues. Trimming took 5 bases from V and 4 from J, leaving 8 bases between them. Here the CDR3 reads CASSAAPYGYTF. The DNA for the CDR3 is TGTGCCAGCAGTGCAGCCCCCTATGGCTACACCTTC.

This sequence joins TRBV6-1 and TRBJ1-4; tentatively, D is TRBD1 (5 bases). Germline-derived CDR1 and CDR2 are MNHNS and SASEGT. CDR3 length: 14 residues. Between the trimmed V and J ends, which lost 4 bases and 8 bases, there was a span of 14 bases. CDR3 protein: CASSARVSGEKLFF. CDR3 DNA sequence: TGTGCCAGCAGTGCCCGGGTCTCAGGGGAAAAACTGTTTTTT.

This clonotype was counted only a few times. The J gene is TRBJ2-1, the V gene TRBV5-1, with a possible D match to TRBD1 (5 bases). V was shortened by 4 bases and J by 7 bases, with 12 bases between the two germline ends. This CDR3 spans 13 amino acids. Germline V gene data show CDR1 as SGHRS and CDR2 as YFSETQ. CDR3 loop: CASSAWQGNEQFF. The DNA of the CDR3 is TGCGCCAGCAGCGCCTGGCAGGGAAATGAGCAGTTCTTC.

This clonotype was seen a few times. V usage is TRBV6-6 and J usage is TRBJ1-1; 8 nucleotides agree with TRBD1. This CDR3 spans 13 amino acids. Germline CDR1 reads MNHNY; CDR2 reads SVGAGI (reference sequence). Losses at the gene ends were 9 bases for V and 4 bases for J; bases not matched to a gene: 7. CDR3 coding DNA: TGTGCCAGTTATCGACAGGGGTCCACTGAAGCTTTCTTT. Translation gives CASYRQGSTEAFF.

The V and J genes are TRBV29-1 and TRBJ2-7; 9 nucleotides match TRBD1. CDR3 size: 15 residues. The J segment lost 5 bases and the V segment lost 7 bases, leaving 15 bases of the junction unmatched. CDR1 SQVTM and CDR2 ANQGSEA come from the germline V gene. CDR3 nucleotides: TGCAGCGCCCGGCCTACCGGGACAGGGAGCGACGAGCAGTACTTC. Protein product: CSARPTGTGSDEQYF.

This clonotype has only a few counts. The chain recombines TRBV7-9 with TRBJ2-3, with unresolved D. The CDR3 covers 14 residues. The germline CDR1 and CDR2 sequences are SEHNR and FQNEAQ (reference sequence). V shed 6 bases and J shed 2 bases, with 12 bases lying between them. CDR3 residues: CASSSLGTTDTQYF. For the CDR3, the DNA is TGTGCCAGCAGTTCGTTAGGTACCACAGATACGCAGTATTTT.

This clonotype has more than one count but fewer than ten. CDR3 protein: CSVEESAWTEQYF. CDR3 coding DNA: TGCAGCGTTGAAGAATCCGCCTGGACAGAGCAGTACTTC. The chain joins TRBV29-1 to TRBJ2-7; possible D gene TRBD1, 5 bases. Trimming pared 0 bases from V and 7 bases from J, leaving 13 bases between. CDR3 length equals 13 residues. Germline values: CDR1 SQVTM, CDR2 ANQGSEA.

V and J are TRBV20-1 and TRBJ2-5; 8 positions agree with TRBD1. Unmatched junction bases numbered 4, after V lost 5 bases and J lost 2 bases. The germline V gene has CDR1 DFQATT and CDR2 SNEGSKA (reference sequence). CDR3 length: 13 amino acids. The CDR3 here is CSADRDRQETQYF. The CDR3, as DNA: TGCAGTGCTGACCGGGACAGGCAAGAGACCCAGTACTTC.

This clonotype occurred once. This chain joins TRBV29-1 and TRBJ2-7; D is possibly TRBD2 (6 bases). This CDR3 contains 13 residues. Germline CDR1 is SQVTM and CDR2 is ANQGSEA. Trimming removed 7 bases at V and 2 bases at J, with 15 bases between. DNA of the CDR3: TGCAGCGCCATTAGCGGAACGGCCTACGAGCAGTACTTC. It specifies CSAISGTAYEQYF.